The clone carrying this T cell receptor beta chain was detected ten times or more. Its antigen is unidentified. These data belong to a study of T-cell memory formation after mild COVID-19. Across the whole study: Among the donors, TCR clusters were largely specific to each donor.

One entry per CDR3 protein results from TCRdb running MiXCR on the 5' RACE reads. The sample lists some 64,000 distinct CDR3 sequences, 9.3% occurring once. CDR1 is SGHRS and CDR2 is YFSETQ in the germline V gene. Trimming cost V 4 bases and J 3 bases; bases outside gene matches: 6. CDR3 size: 16 residues. General study points: Chiefly within CM and EM were the contracting CD4+ clones; CD8+ ones were within EMRA. Researchers could not confirm that second-wave clones peaking on day 37 targeted SARS-CoV-2.

The sequence was obtained from a man aged 18 to 29 who had mild COVID-19 (a few samples of this study predate the infection). Cell type and time point are not known. Material: PBMCs or a T cell subset sorted from them (not recorded which). The chain is built from TRBV5-1 and TRBJ2-3; TRBD2 matches at 12 bases. The CDR3 sequence is CASSGDTSGGTDTQYF. CDR3 DNA: TGCGCCAGCAGCGGCGACACTAGCGGGGGGACAGATACGCAGTATTTT. The full variable domain, with the rest looked up from reference TRBV5-1 and TRBJ2-3, is KAGVTQTPRYLIKTRGQQVTLSCSPISGHRSVSWYQQTPGQGLQFLFEYFSETQRNKGNFPGRFSGRQFSNSRSEMNVSTLELGDSALYLCASSGDTSGGTDTQYFGPGTRLTVL.